This T cell receptor (beta chain) stems from a study of cytomegalovirus exposure and HLA in healthy donors (dated 2017 in TCRdb). For the wider study: According to an earlier analysis of a few hundred of the donors, about 179 million T cells yielded 100 million or so unique TCR beta sequences and about 300 Gb of sequence data. An early release covering 550 to 650 HLA-typed donors comprised roughly 300 gigabases of sequencing data and around 80 million unique TCR sequences. Of the 300 to 450 genotyped donors, approximately 83% fell in the genetic ancestry cluster associated with self-reported Caucasian donors. The study aimed to test whether cataloging public T cell receptors could reveal signatures of past pathogen exposure. The study used immunosequencing to profile the T cell repertoires of more than 650 subjects and linked those repertoires to cytomegalovirus serostatus. In addition to the first cohort of around 670 subjects, a separate validation cohort of approximately 130 different subjects was used. To predict cytomegalovirus infection status, the study brought together high-throughput TCR immunosequencing, statistical association of individual TCRs with disease status, and machine learning. To study patterns of TCR occurrence, a later analysis re-analyzed previously published TCR beta repertoires from 666 donors and added high-resolution HLA genotyping. Rather than using new phenotypic data, the later analysis identified candidate immune exposures from TCR beta sequences and from how often those sequences occurred across donors. In an earlier analysis of roughly 540 of the donors, high-throughput TCR beta sequencing was used to judge whether each TCR beta V gene segment behaved as functional or pseudogenic. Donor age, sex, ethnicity and CMV serostatus were compiled alongside the repertoire data. Genome-wide SNP genotypes for about 65% of the 666 donors were used in a later genetic analysis, which treated that subset as a discovery cohort. All discovery cohort repertoires had been generated using a single sequencing platform. HLA typing included class I and class II loci at four-digit resolution. Typing coverage varied by locus: about 629-640 donors for A, B, C, DRB1 and DQB1; 522 for DQA1; approximately 610 for DPA1; approximately 470 for DPB1. Roughly five DR-DQ haplotypes were handled as single units for association and clustering because linkage in the cohort was strong. On average, around 200,000 unique TCR beta nucleotide sequences were sequenced per donor among a few hundred genotyped donors of the cohort, with roughly 18% of those sequences being non-productive. Overall results and qualifications from the work: The classifier was reported to diagnose cytomegalovirus status with high specificity and sensitivity in both the original cohort and the validation cohort. Because HLA typing was unavailable for some donors at each locus, only the typed subset was used in association tests. Because the 87-base-pair reads could not distinguish some IMGT-functional V segments, including TRBV6-2 and TRBV6-3, those segments were excluded. Correlated functional status among segregating V segments might reflect linkage disequilibrium, but an unknown experimental factor could not be ruled out. Most CMV-associated TCR beta chains appeared to be HLA-restricted in a later analysis, and the HLA associations seemed to be driven largely by CMV exposure. When HLA alleles, especially DR and DQ, strongly co-occurred, attributing TCR associations to individual alleles was difficult. In a later analysis, 16,951 TCR beta sequences were associated with specific HLA alleles at a false discovery rate of 0.05. In an earlier analysis of 587 of the donors, most TCR beta V segments appeared in productive rearrangements about 90% or about 30% of the time, broadly matching IMGT annotations. In a later analysis, the rate of TCR association differed among HLA loci, with DRB1 alleles having the most associated TCRs and HLA-C alleles having the fewest. In the study, approximately 160 TCR beta chains were listed as associated with cytomegalovirus. V-gene and J-gene trimming of TCR beta chains was associated with a missense DCLRE1C variant in a later genetic analysis, and the association was replicated in an independent cohort. A later analysis found that HLA-associated TCR beta chains were more clonally expanded and had lower generation probabilities than equally common non-associated chains. Because counts were too low, roughly 18 rarely observed V segments, including chromosome 9 orphons, were left out of the earlier analysis of approximately 500 of the donors. In a later analysis, several top co-occurrence clusters were reported to appear linked to parvovirus B19, influenza, CMV and Epstein-Barr virus. A few of the identified cytomegalovirus-associated TCR beta chains were confirmed in vitro to be specific for cytomegalovirus antigens. CMV serostatus was the only immune exposure information available for the cohort. Roughly uniform sequencing depth across donors was assumed in presence/absence analyses, although this assumption may not hold. Compared with the roughly 670-donor mean, donors in an Asian-associated ancestry cluster had fewer N-insertions in productive TCRs, according to a later genetic analysis. In this cohort, only TCR beta chains were sequenced, and detectable features were limited by the absence of alpha or paired-chain data. A cluster of highly shared sequence variants was judged likely to be a technical artifact of the sequencing pipeline. Most TCR sequences were observed very rarely across donors, whereas some public TCRs were present in many individuals. The authors suggested that the approach could potentially be extended to other disease states and immunological phenotypes. A further reported finding was that TCR beta sequences accurately predicted the HLA-A and HLA-B alleles for most subjects in the first cohort.

In the case of this clone: Its antigen remains unidentified. Base qualities are not at hand, and no much larger clone is one base apart.

The cohort consisted of 600 or so healthy bone marrow donors. At the time of sampling, every cohort member was nominally healthy, though immune exposures that went unrecorded were likely present. The donor tested CMV seropositive, placing the donor among the approximately 310 seropositive members of the cohort. Each donor provided a peripheral blood sample, and peripheral blood mononuclear cells were used for TCR beta sequencing. Genomic DNA extraction from the blood cell samples was performed with the Qiagen DNeasy Blood Extraction Kit. Measured from the cysteine to the phenylalanine, the CDR3 is 15 residues long. Just the 45-base CDR3 DNA is kept, in frame starting at base 1. The CDR1 and CDR2 encoded by the germline V gene (reference sequence) are SEHNR and FQNEAQ. Trimming accounts for 5 bases at V and 5 bases at J, while the number of junction bases matched to no gene is 9. Libraries came from the immunoSEQ multiplex PCR assay. For the multiplex PCR, a mixture combining 60 forward primers for TCR Vbeta segments and 13 reverse primers for TCR Jbeta segments was used. A multiplex PCR assay on genomic DNA amplified the CDR3 region of rearranged TCR beta genes. Amplified TCR beta libraries were sequenced as 87-base-pair reads on the Illumina HiSeq System. The authors processed their data as follows. A later analysis tallied 75 million to 95 million unique TCR beta chains across the 610 or so repertoires, and around 10 million of those chains were shared by two or more donors. Raw reads were error-corrected and collapsed into unique sequences by a nearest-neighbor algorithm in which closely related sequences were merged to remove PCR and sequencing errors. CDR3 sequences were aligned to IMGT reference sequences to assign V, D and J gene segments. For a sequence to be retained, at least a six-nucleotide match to both a V gene segment and a J gene segment was required. Rearrangements were called productive when the CDR3 lacked stop codons and stayed in frame with V and J; all others were non-productive. CDR3 was defined according to IMGT convention as the region running from the second conserved V-encoded cysteine to the conserved J-encoded phenylalanine. The earlier analysis of a few hundred of the donors excluded any sequence lacking an unambiguous match to a single V gene segment. An earlier analysis of a few hundred of the donors called V segments functional above 56.7% productive rearrangements and segregating when the between-donor standard deviation exceeded 5%. A statistical classification framework was developed to diagnose cytomegalovirus status using the catalog of TCR beta chain sequences. In a later analysis, V and J genes were assigned by comparing TCR nucleotide sequences against IMGT/GENE-DB human TR gene sequences. Using the TCRdist pipeline, a later analysis assigned CDR3 sequences along with most-parsimonious VDJ recombination scenarios. A later analysis defined each TCR beta chain by its CDR3 amino acid sequence plus V-gene family, and excluded reads lacking a unique V-gene family. In a later analysis, 450 to 600 highly shared, low-generation-probability nucleotide sequences were removed to address suspected cross-contamination and a sequencing artifact. A later analysis calculated a clonal expansion index for each public chain from normalized within-repertoire ranks of inferred template counts. Generation probabilities in a later analysis came from a VDJ recombination model fitted to out-of-frame rearrangements, and those results were checked against IGoR. Hypergeometric tests were used in a later analysis to score TCR-TCR, TCR-HLA and TCR-CMV co-occurrence, with a repertoire-size bias correction applied to the TCR pairs. False discovery rates were estimated in a later analysis by permuting HLA or CMV assignments 20 times. In a later analysis, co-occurring TCRs were grouped using DBSCAN, and TCRdist sequence similarity was added for clustering within HLA-allele-positive subsets. Repertoires with fewer than 30,000 or more than 120,000 public chains were left out of co-occurrence clustering, as were roughly five repertoires with anomalous nucleotide sharing. TCRdb stores this immuneACCESS table with in-frame sequences only. Part of the clones is absent; in the studies checked, under half of the shortfall reflects unresolved V genes, and no reason is known for the rest. The V and J calls and the clone size are those of that table, but D and trimming were determined from the DNA. This sample gives some 97,000 clones in total; around 75% of them show up just once. 11% to 15% of the sample is taken by the ten largest.

The clonotype originates from a male donor in good health and CMV-seropositive. Recombination connected TRBV7-9 to TRBJ1-2, and TRBD1 matches 9 of the central bases. Sequencing used PBMCs. The bases are TGTGCCAGCAGCCTGCCGGACAGGGGTTCGTATGGCTACACCTTC. This encodes CASSLPDRGSYGYTF.